These 12 T cell receptor beta chains originate from one sample sequenced in a study of shared clonotypes between healthy human individuals. Here immunoSEQ multiplex PCR was the method, and the copy in TCRdb shows in-frame clones only, minus some. The data show around 1.5 million clones, approximately 98% seen once. Input material: naive CD4+ T cells sorted from blood. The subset was: CD45RA+ positively selected. These receptors came from a man aged 25 to 40 in good health.

The chain couples TRBV19 to TRBJ1-1; D not resolved. The V gene's germline CDR1 is LNHDA and CDR2 SQIVND (reference sequence). The CDR3 has 16 residues. The ends were cut back, 3 bases at V and 1 base at J, with 15 bases in the middle. The CDR3 nucleotides read TGTGCCAGTAGTATGTTGGCCGGCCCGAAGAACACTGAAGCTTTCTTT. This gives the protein CASSMLAGPKNTEAFF.

This clone was counted a single time. V usage is TRBV6-6 and J usage is TRBJ2-7; 7 bases are shared with TRBD1. Trimming at V came to 8 bases and at J to 4 bases, leaving 8 bases not matched to a gene. This CDR3 is built from 13 residues. Germline values: CDR1 MNHNY, CDR2 SVGAGI (reference sequence). DNA for the CDR3: TGTGCCAGCTGGGACCAGGGGGAGTACGAGCAGTACTTC. Translating it yields CASWDQGEYEQYF.

The chain employs TRBV11-2 and TRBJ2-7, with 10 bases lining up with TRBD1. Trimming cost V 6 bases and J 2 bases; bases outside gene matches: 4. CDR3 size: 14 residues. CDR1 is SGHAT and CDR2 is FQNNGV in the germline V gene. This CDR3 reads CASRWDRGTYEQYF. The DNA of the CDR3 is TGTGCCAGCAGATGGGACAGGGGAACCTACGAGCAGTACTTC.

The chain is built from TRBV7-2 and TRBJ2-4; 9 nucleotides line up with TRBD2. Germline assignment: CDR1 SGHTA and CDR2 FQGNSA. This CDR3 has 18 amino acids. J was trimmed by 1 base and V by 3 bases; bases with no gene match: 10. Written as DNA, the CDR3 is TGTGCCAGCAGCTTGTGGTTAGCGGGAGATGGTGCCAAAAACATTCAGTACTTC. Its translation is CASSLWLAGDGAKNIQYF.

The V call is TRBV18, the J call TRBJ2-7, with 7 positions matching TRBD2. CDR1 is KGHSH and CDR2 is LQKENI in the germline V gene. V shed 1 base and J 0 bases; nucleotides not matched to a gene: 9. This CDR3 has 17 residues. For the CDR3, the DNA is TGTGCCAGCTCACCACGAGATCGGCGGGAGCGCTCCTACGAGCAGTACTTC. Amino acids: CASSPRDRRERSYEQYF.

The CDR3, as DNA: TGTGCCAGCAGGAATTACACTGGCCTACAAGAGACCCAGTACTTC. Amino acids: CASRNYTGLQETQYF. This chain joins TRBV7-9 and TRBJ2-5; D is ambiguous. Germline values: CDR1 SEHNR, CDR2 FQNEAQ (reference sequence). V was trimmed by 6 bases and J by 2 bases, leaving 16 bases between them. CDR3 length: 15 residues.

This sequence joins TRBV29-1 and TRBJ2-5; D might be TRBD2 (5 bases). The J call is in doubt because the DNA end fits TRBJ2-7 better. The CDR3 extends over 13 amino acids. Germline V lookup: CDR1 SQVTM, CDR2 ANQGSEA. The CDR3 region has the DNA TGCAGCGTTGAGCTAGCTCACTCCTACGAGCAGTACTTC. Its translation: CSVELAHSYEQYF.

The chain employs TRBV7-3 and TRBJ2-1, with TRBD2 matching over 8 bases. CDR3 size: 18 residues. Losses at the gene ends were 3 bases for V and 2 bases for J; bases not matched to a gene: 12. Germline lookup yields CDR1 SGHTA and CDR2 FQGTGA. The CDR3 DNA is TGTGCCAGCAGCTTTCTTTCCGTCCCGGGAGGGCCCTACAATGAGCAGTTCTTC. It encodes CASSFLSVPGGPYNEQFF.

The V call is TRBV18, the J call TRBJ2-1, with D tentatively TRBD2 (7 bases). V shed 3 bases and J shed 9 bases, with 18 bases lying between them. The CDR3 consists of 15 residues. Looked up from germline, CDR1 is KGHSH and CDR2 is LQKENI. This chain's CDR3 is CASSPWGGVRGEQFF. CDR3 nucleotides: TGTGCCAGCTCACCGTGGGGGGGCGTCAGGGGTGAGCAGTTCTTC.

This clone has a single count. V usage is TRBV28 and J usage is TRBJ1-5; a weak D match, TRBD1 (6 bases). The ends were cut back, 7 bases at V and 6 bases at J, with 13 bases in the middle. The germline CDR1 and CDR2 sequences are MDHEN and SYDVKM. The CDR3 sequence is 13 residues long. CDR3 DNA: TGTGCCAGCACGGAAGGGGGGATTCAGCCCCAGCATTTT. It codes for CASTEGGIQPQHF.

The gene calls are TRBV5-1 and TRBJ2-4, with D possibly being TRBD1 (5 bases). Germline CDR1 and CDR2: SGHRS and YFSETQ. This CDR3 is 16 amino acids long. Trimming left V 1 base short and J 0 bases short, with 11 bases between. CDR3 DNA sequence: TGCGCCAGCAGCTTGTCGGCAGGACAAGCCAAAAACATTCAGTACTTC. This codes for CASSLSAGQAKNIQYF.

V and J are TRBV19 and TRBJ2-3; tentative D call: TRBD1 (5 bases). V was trimmed by 7 bases and J by 6 bases, leaving 14 bases between them. This CDR3 region has 13 residues. Germline-derived CDR1 and CDR2 are LNHDA and SQIVND (reference sequence). The CDR3 loop reads CASIDGPGDTQYF. The CDR3 DNA reads TGTGCCAGTATAGATGGGCCAGGGGATACGCAGTATTTT. The variable domain in full, completed from reference TRBV19 and TRBJ2-3, reads DGGITQSPKYLFRKEGQNVTLSCEQNLNHDAMYWYRQDPGQGLRLIYYSQIVNDFQKGDIAEGYSVSREKKESFPLTVTSAQKNPTAFYLCASIDGPGDTQYFGPGTRLTVL.